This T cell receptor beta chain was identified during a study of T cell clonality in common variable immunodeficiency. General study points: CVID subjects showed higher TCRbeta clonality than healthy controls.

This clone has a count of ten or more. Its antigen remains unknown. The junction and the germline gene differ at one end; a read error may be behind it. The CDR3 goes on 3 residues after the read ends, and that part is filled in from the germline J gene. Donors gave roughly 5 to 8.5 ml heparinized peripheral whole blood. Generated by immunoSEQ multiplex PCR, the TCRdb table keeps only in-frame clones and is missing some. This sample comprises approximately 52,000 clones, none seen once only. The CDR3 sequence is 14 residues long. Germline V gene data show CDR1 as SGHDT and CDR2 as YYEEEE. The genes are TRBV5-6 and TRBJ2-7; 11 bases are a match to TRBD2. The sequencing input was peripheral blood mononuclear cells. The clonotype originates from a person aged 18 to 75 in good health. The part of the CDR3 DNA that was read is TGTGCCAACAGCTTAGCGGGAGGGTCCTACGAG. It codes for CANSLAGGSYE. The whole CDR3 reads CANSLAGGSYEQYF.